This entry lists 21 T cell receptor beta chains sequenced from one sample in a study of blood T cell repertoires in COVID-19. The method was immunoSEQ multiplex PCR; TCRdb's version includes in-frame clones alone and lacks a portion of them. The sample holds fewer than 90,000 clones; over 60% are singletons and the top ten take under 55%. Sequenced: peripheral blood. Receptor source: a human donor in a cohort sampled during active COVID-19.

The rearrangement joins TRBV14 to TRBJ1-6; a weak D match, TRBD1 (6 bases). Germline V gene sequence: CDR1 SGHDN, CDR2 FVKESK. V lost 3 bases and J lost 5, with 8 bases in between. The CDR3 consists of 14 residues. CDR3 region: CASSHGTNNSPLHF. CDR3 in DNA: TGTGCCAGCAGCCACGGGACAAATAATTCACCCCTCCACTTT.

V is TRBV27 and J is TRBJ1-5; D might be TRBD1 (6 bases). The CDR3 is made up of 14 amino acids. V lost 9 bases and J lost 2, with 14 bases in between. The germline CDR1 and CDR2 sequences are MNHEY and SMNVEV (reference sequence). CDR3 sequence: CASQEQGGNQPQHF. CDR3 in DNA: TGTGCCAGTCAAGAACAGGGTGGCAATCAGCCCCAGCATTTT.

This chain links TRBV30 with TRBJ1-3; D possibly corresponds to TRBD1 (5 bases). The CDR3 is 13 residues long. Germline values: CDR1 GTSNPN, CDR2 SVGIG (reference sequence). The V gene lost 7 bases and the J gene lost 2 bases, with 12 bases spanning the gap. CDR3 nucleotide sequence: TGTGCCTCCCGGTGGACAACTGGAAACACCATATATTTT. Encoded protein: CASRWTTGNTIYF.

The V and J genes are TRBV12-3 or TRBV12-4 and TRBJ2-3; 8 positions match TRBD2. The V segment lost 6 bases and the J segment 4 bases; nucleotides outside the gene matches: 3. There are 13 residues in the CDR3. CDR3: CASRPSGPDTQYF. DNA of the CDR3: TGTGCCAGCAGACCTAGCGGGCCAGATACGCAGTATTTT.

This clone was detected once. V gene TRBV9 combines with J gene TRBJ2-3, with 8 bases aligning to TRBD2. The V segment lost 6 bases and the J segment 4 bases; nucleotides outside the gene matches: 13. This CDR3 spans 16 amino acids. Germline values: CDR1 SGDLS, CDR2 YYNGEE. DNA for the CDR3: TGTGCCAGCACCTTAGCTGCCGGGGGGGGCTCAGATACGCAGTATTTT. Translating gives CASTLAAGGGSDTQYF.

The genes are TRBV2 and TRBJ1-6; no clear D. Per the germline V gene, CDR1 is SNHLY and CDR2 is FYNNEI. V was shortened by 6 bases and J by 6 bases, with 12 bases between the two germline ends. The CDR3 runs to 14 residues. CDR3 in amino acids: CASSASEANSPLHF. The DNA of the CDR3 is TGTGCCAGCAGCGCATCAGAGGCTAATTCACCCCTCCACTTT.

This sequence joins TRBV27 and TRBJ2-7, with D possibly TRBD2 on 7 matching bases. Trimming removed 8 bases at V and 6 bases at J, with 17 bases between. CDR3 size: 13 residues. CDR1 is MNHEY and CDR2 is SMNVEV in the germline V gene (reference sequence). For the CDR3, the DNA is TGTGCCAGCGCCTTAGGGGGGGCCACCGAGCAGTACTTC. As protein: CASALGGATEQYF.

This clone was observed many times. The rearrangement uses TRBV6-5 and TRBJ2-5; maybe TRBD1 (6 bases). The germline V gene has CDR1 MNHEY and CDR2 SVGAGI. The CDR3 contains 15 residues. Between the trimmed V and J ends, which lost 6 bases and 0 bases, there was a span of 14 bases. The CDR3 DNA follows: TGTGCCAGCAGGAGGGACAATCTTTACCAAGAGACCCAGTACTTC. This codes for CASRRDNLYQETQYF.

The chain combines TRBV7-2 with TRBJ2-1; 11 bases match TRBD2. This CDR3 is 18 amino acids long. Germline assignment: CDR1 SGHTA and CDR2 FQGNSA. V shed 0 bases and J 6 bases; nucleotides not matched to a gene: 10. CDR3 sequence reads: CASSLATASGRPLNEQFF. CDR3 coding DNA: TGTGCCAGCAGCTTAGCGACGGCTAGCGGGAGGCCCCTCAATGAGCAGTTCTTC.

The chain recombines TRBV19 with TRBJ1-5; 7 bases are a match to TRBD1. J lost 0 bases, V lost 7 bases, and 6 bases had no gene match. The CDR3 contains 15 residues. Germline V gene data show CDR1 as LNHDA and CDR2 as SQIVND (reference sequence). The CDR3 is CASTSDRFSNQPQHF. The CDR3 DNA sequence: TGTGCCAGTACCTCGGACAGGTTTAGCAATCAGCCCCAGCATTTT.

The rearrangement joins TRBV11-2 to TRBJ1-3; 7 positions agree with TRBD1. The CDR3 loop spans 15 amino acids. The V and J ends lost 4 bases and 0 bases, in that order; junction bases with no gene match: 3. The germline gives CDR1 SGHAT, CDR2 FQNNGV. In nucleotides, the CDR3 is TGTGCCAGCAGCTCCGACAGGGTCTCTGGAAACACCATATATTTT. Encoded protein: CASSSDRVSGNTIYF.

The chain carries TRBV28 and TRBJ2-7; a weak D match, TRBD1 (5 bases). Germline V gives CDR1 MDHEN, CDR2 SYDVKM. This CDR3 is 13 amino acids long. The ends were cut back, 6 bases at V and 0 bases at J, with 9 bases in the middle. CDR3: CASSLTVSYEQYF. DNA for the CDR3: TGTGCCAGCAGCCTGACAGTCTCCTACGAGCAGTACTTC.

The gene calls are TRBV15 and TRBJ2-3, with D unresolved. Trimming removed 5 bases at V and 2 bases at J, with 5 bases between. Per the germline V gene, CDR1 is LNHNV and CDR2 is YYDKDF (reference sequence). The CDR3 length is 12 residues. CDR3 nucleotide sequence: TGTGCCACCAGCTTCAACACAGATACGCAGTATTTT. Amino acid sequence: CATSFNTDTQYF. Looking up the rest from reference TRBV15 and TRBJ2-3 gives the full variable domain: DAMVIQNPRYQVTQFGKPVTLSCSQTLNHNVMYWYQQKSSQAPKLLFHYYDKDFNNEADTPDNFQSRRPNTSFCFLDIRSPGLGDTAMYLCATSFNTDTQYFGPGTRLTVL.

This clone was found a few times. The chain employs TRBV18 and TRBJ2-7; 7 bases are a match to TRBD2. The V and J ends lost 5 bases and 0 bases, in that order; junction bases with no gene match: 10. This CDR3 has 16 amino acids. Germline CDR1 is KGHSH and CDR2 is LQKENI. CDR3 in amino acids: CASSLRASGSSYEQYF. CDR3 DNA: TGTGCCAGCTCATTACGCGCTAGCGGAAGCTCCTACGAGCAGTACTTC.

This clone was counted a few times. The chain recombines TRBV2 with TRBJ1-5, with D perhaps matching TRBD1 (5 bases). The CDR3 extends over 13 amino acids. With 7 bases removed from V and 2 bases from J, the gap between germline ends came to 9 bases. Germline V gives CDR1 SNHLY, CDR2 FYNNEI. The CDR3 region is CASKSTGNQPQHF. DNA of the CDR3: TGTGCCAGCAAGTCGACAGGCAATCAGCCCCAGCATTTT.

The chain carries TRBV5-1 and TRBJ2-1, with D maybe TRBD2 (5 bases). The V gene lost 0 bases and the J gene lost 0 bases, with 13 bases spanning the gap. The length of the CDR3 is 17 residues. CDR1 is SGHRS, CDR2 YFSETQ, per germline. CDR3 DNA: TGCGCCAGCAGCTTGGATATACTAGGGAGCTCCTACAATGAGCAGTTCTTC. Its protein product is CASSLDILGSSYNEQFF.

This chain uses TRBV6-2 or TRBV6-3 with TRBJ2-2; 11 bases agree with TRBD2. Trimming cost V 5 bases and J 6 bases; bases outside gene matches: 8. The CDR3 spans 16 residues. Germline lookup yields CDR1 MNHEY and CDR2 SVGEGT. DNA of the CDR3: TGTGCCAGCAGTCGTCTAACTAGCGGGAGTTCCGGGGAGCTGTTTTTT. Residues: CASSRLTSGSSGELFF.

The sample holds a few counts of this clone. Germline is not matched at one junction end, which may reflect a read error. The CDR3 DNA follows: TGCAGCGGGGCTACGGGGGGACGGATGGACTTC. Residues: CSGATGGRMDF. The chain is built from TRBV29-1 and TRBJ2-5; 7 bases agree with TRBD2. Germline assignment: CDR1 SQVTM and CDR2 ANQGSEA. This CDR3 is built from 11 residues.

J is TRBJ1-5 and V is TRBV4-1; D unclear. Looked up from germline, CDR1 is MGHRA and CDR2 is YSYEKL. Trimming took off 1 base at V and 6 bases at J, with 7 bases between the two ends. This CDR3 is built from 13 residues. CDR3 nucleotides: TGCGCCAGCAGCCAAGTTGGGCTTCAGCCCCAGCATTTT. It translates to CASSQVGLQPQHF.

The rearrangement uses TRBV5-1 and TRBJ2-1; TRBD1 agrees at 7 bases. Germline V gene data show CDR1 as SGHRS and CDR2 as YFSETQ. Trimming took 0 bases from V and 6 from J; bases not matched to a gene: 6. The length of the CDR3 is 15 residues. The CDR3 protein is CASSLGTGPFNEQFF. The CDR3 nucleotides read TGCGCCAGCAGCTTGGGGACAGGACCCTTCAATGAGCAGTTCTTC.

J is TRBJ2-1 and V is TRBV19; tentatively, D is TRBD1 (6 bases). V was clipped by 5 bases and J by 5 bases, with 16 bases between them. This CDR3 is 15 amino acids long. Germline V gene lookup returns CDR1 LNHDA and CDR2 SQIVND (reference sequence). The DNA of the CDR3 is TGTGCCAGTAGTCTACCGCTGGACAGCCACAATGAGCAGTTCTTC. It codes for CASSLPLDSHNEQFF.